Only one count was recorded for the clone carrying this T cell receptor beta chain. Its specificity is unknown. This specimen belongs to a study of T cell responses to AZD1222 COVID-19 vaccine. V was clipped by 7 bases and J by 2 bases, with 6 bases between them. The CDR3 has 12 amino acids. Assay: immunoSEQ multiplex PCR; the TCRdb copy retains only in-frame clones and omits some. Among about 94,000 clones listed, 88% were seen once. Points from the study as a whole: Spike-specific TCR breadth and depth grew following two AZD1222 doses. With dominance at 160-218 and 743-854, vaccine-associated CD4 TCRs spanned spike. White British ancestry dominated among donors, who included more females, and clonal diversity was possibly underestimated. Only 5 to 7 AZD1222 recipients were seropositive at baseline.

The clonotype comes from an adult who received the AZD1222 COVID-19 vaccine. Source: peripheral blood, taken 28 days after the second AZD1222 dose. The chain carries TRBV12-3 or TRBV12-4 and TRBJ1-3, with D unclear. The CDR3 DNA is TGTGCCAGCATATACCCTGGAAACACCATATATTTT. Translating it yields CASIYPGNTIYF.